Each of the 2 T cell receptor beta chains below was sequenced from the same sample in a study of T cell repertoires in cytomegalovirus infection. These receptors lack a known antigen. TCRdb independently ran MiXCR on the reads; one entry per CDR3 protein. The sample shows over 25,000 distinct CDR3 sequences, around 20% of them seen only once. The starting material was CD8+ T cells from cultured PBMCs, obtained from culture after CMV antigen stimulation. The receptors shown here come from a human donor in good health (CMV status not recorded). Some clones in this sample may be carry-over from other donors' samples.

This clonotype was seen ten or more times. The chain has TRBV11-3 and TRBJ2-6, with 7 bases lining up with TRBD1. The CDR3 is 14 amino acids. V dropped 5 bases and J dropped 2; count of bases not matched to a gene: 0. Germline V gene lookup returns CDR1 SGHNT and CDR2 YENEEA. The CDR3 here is CASSTGAGANVLTF. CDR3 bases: TGTGCCAGCAGCACAGGGGCTGGGGCCAACGTCCTGACTTTC. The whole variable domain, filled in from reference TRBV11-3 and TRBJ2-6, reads EAGVVQSPRYKIIEKKQPVAFWCNPISGHNTLYWYLQNLGQGPELLIRYENEEAVDDSQLPKDRFSAERLKGVDSTLKIQPAELGDSAVYLCASSTGAGANVLTFGAGSRLTVL.

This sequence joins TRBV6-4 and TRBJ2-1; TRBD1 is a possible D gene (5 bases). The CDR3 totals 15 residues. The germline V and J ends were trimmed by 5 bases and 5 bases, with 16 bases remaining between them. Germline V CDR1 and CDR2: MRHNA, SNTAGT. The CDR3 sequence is CASSPQGEANNEQFF. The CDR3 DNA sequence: TGTGCCAGCAGTCCGCAAGGGGAAGCAAACAATGAGCAGTTCTTC.